This T cell receptor (beta chain) was recorded in a study of MAIT cells during Salmonella Paratyphi A infection (dated by TCRdb to the late 2010s). About the investigation overall: A single dose of 1-5x10^3 CFU of S. Paratyphi A strain NVGH308 was swallowed by adult volunteers aged 18 to 60. Starting at diagnosis, the diagnosed volunteers took ciprofloxacin 500 mg twice daily for 14 days. Study-level results and caveats: Diagnosed volunteers showed more expansion or contraction among top five MAIT clonotypes than healthy controls (approximately 0.53 versus 0.13), suggesting infection-driven repertoire reshaping. Although the availability of volunteer samples limited sample sizes, the sizes were judged adequate for detecting differences between groups. From baseline to mid-infection, the space taken up by over-represented MAIT clonotypes dropped significantly (roughly 0.17 to 0.10), whereas no significant difference was seen post-infection.

The library relied on 5' RACE. Two rounds of PCR with Phusion High-Fidelity polymerase amplified TCRbeta, with sample-specific barcodes added in the primers. Template-switch cDNA synthesis with SMARTScribe reverse transcriptase and a TRBC-specific primer was used to generate TCRbeta libraries. The barcoded samples were pooled and then prepared using the NEBNext Ultra DNA Library Prep Kit for Illumina. Sequencing of the libraries took place on an Illumina MiSeq using the MiSeq reagent kit v2, 300 cycles. The authors processed their data as follows. Jemultiplexer was used to demultiplex reads by barcode, and MiTCR with default parameters handled the alignment. Non-functional sequences were filtered out with VDJtools, and clonotypes were defined by amino acid sequence, with frequencies based on assigned sequence reads. The clonal space homeostasis analysis grouped clonotypes by frequency into over-represented (0.05-1), large, medium and small bins. TCRdb ran its own pipeline on the public reads, namely fastp trimming at Q25 and MiXCR clone calling, and kept in-frame beta chains. Every CDR3 protein is listed once, alongside the most common genes and DNA of its rows. V and J calls and clone size were set by TCRdb, not the authors. The sample table shows approximately 660 distinct CDR3 sequences, and about 17% are seen once. In total, the top ten clones hold roughly 42% of the sample.

This clonotype was detected only a few times. No cognate antigen has been identified for it. The record has no base qualities; no much larger clone is one base away. The time point label of this sample denotes: after infection, following antibiotic treatment. Over time, circulating MAIT cell TCRbeta repertoires were profiled in a handful of volunteers who came down with enteric fever following controlled oral challenge with live Salmonella Paratyphi A. Each diagnosed volunteer contributed MAIT cell samples at pre-infection, mid-infection and post-infection timepoints. A diagnosis of enteric fever was based on Paratyphi A bacteremia and/or a persistent fever above 38 degrees C that lasted longer than 12 hours. Challenged volunteers were diagnosed with infection sometime between day 4 and day 7 after challenge. For RNA extraction, between about 5,000 and 11,000 MAIT cells from each sample were sorted straight into RNAqueous-Micro lysis buffer. Lymphoprep gradient centrifugation was used to isolate peripheral blood mononuclear cells from both the blood samples and the leukocyte cones. Cells were sorted on either a BD FACSAria Fusion or a BD FACSAria III sorter.

The specimen was MAIT cells from blood, collected at the last sampling point of the challenge study. The clonotype was recovered from a person between 18 and 75 years old who was deliberately infected with Salmonella Paratyphi A in a paratyphoid fever challenge study.

CDR3 region: CASSGGTSGGAQETQYF. Here is the DNA: TGTGCCAGCAGTGGAGGGACTAGCGGGGGGGCCCAAGAGACCCAGTACTTC. In this chain, TRBV6-1 is recombined with TRBJ2-5, with TRBD2 matching 16 junction bases. For CDR1 and CDR2, the germline V gene lists MNHNS and SASEGT. Germline trimming amounts to 4 bases on V and 1 base on J, with 3 as the count of junction bases outside the gene matches. From its cysteine to its phenylalanine, the CDR3 spans 17 amino acids. Just the 51-base CDR3 DNA is kept, in frame starting at base 1.